The rows below give T cell receptor beta chains drawn from one sample of a study of a mutant IDH1 vaccine in newly diagnosed glioma. Method: immunoSEQ multiplex PCR; TCRdb's copy keeps in-frame clones and lacks some. The sample includes tens of thousands of clones, about 86% of them seen just once. These TCRs' antigens remain unknown. This sample comprised PBMCs, obtained from a glioma patient whose treatment included an IDH1 peptide vaccine. The receptors originated from a man aged 35-49 years with glioma. CDR3s include the opening cysteine and the closing phenylalanine or tryptophan. The D gene is left open where the match is weak. Size tells how often a clone was seen (once, few, many) or the class of an expanded clone, and some rows leave it out.

CDR3 length,D gene,V gene,J gene,clone size,CDR3 DNA,CDR3 protein
15,TRBD1,TRBV7-8,TRBJ2-5,-,TGTGCCAGCAGAGCGGGACAGGGGGCCGGAGAGACCCAGTACTTC,CASRAGQGAGETQYF
17,TRBD2,TRBV4-3,TRBJ2-1,-,TGCGCCAGCAGCCAGAGCCAATCTAGCGGGAGTTACAATGAGCAGTTCTTC,CASSQSQSSGSYNEQFF
14,-,TRBV14,TRBJ1-1,few,TGTGCCAGCAGCGCGCGAGCCTTGAACACTGAAGCTTTCTTT,CASSARALNTEAFF
14,TRBD2,TRBV6-5,TRBJ2-7,-,TGTGCCAGCAGTTCCGGGACTAGAGGCTACGAGCAGTACTTC,CASSSGTRGYEQYF
16,TRBD1,TRBV10-3,TRBJ2-1,-,TGTGCCATCAGTGACAGGGGGTTGAGCTCCTACAATGAGCAGTTCTTC,CAISDRGLSSYNEQFF
16,-,TRBV19,TRBJ1-2,-,TGTGCCAGTAGTATAGATCGGATCCCTCTCCTGAACGGCTACACCTTC,CASSIDRIPLLNGYTF
13,-,TRBV4-1,TRBJ2-1,-,TGCGCCAGCAGCCAAGAGTTGGCGGGTTGGGAGTTCTTC,CASSQELAGWEFF
14,-,TRBV6-1,TRBJ2-7,-,TGTGCCAGCATCCGGGACGCCTCCTCCTACGAGCAGTACTTC,CASIRDASSYEQYF
12,-,TRBV7-9,TRBJ2-1,-,TGTGCCAGCAACCGGGCCTCCAATGAGCAGTTCTTC,CASNRASNEQFF
10,-,TRBV6-4,TRBJ2-5,-,TGTGCCAGGAAAAAAGAGACCCAGTACTTC,CARKKETQYF
11,-,TRBV5-1,TRBJ2-3,-,TGCGCCAGCAGCCCTGATGATACGCAGTATTTT,CASSPDDTQYF
15,-,TRBV6-6,TRBJ1-1,once,TGTGCCAGCAGTTCGATCGGGCAGAGGAACACTGAAGCTTTCTTT,CASSSIGQRNTEAFF
14,TRBD1,TRBV5-4,TRBJ1-5,-,TGTGCCAGCAGCCCAGGGGGGAGCAATCAGCCCCAGCATTTT,CASSPGGSNQPQHF
13,TRBD2,TRBV28,TRBJ2-1,-,TGTGCCAGCACGGGGGGAGGGCCATGGGAGCAGTTCTTC,CASTGGGPWEQFF
12,-,TRBV7-9,TRBJ2-7,-,TGTGCCAGCACCTCGATGACGGCAGTCCAGTACTTC,CASTSMTAVQYF